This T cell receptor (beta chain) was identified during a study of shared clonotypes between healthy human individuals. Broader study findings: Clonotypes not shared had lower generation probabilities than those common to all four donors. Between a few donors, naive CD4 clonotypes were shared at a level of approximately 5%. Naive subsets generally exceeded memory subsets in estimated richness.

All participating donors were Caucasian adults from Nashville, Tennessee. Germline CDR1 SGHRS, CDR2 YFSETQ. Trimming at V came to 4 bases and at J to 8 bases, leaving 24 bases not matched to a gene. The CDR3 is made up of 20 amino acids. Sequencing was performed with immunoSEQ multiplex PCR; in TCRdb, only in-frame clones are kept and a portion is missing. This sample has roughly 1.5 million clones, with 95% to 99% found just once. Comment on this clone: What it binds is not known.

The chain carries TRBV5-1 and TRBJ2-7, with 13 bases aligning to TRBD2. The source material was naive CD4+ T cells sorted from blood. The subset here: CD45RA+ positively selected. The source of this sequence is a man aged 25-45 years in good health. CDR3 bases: TGCGCCAGCAGCAATATTGCCGGGACTAGCGGGACTAGGAGGCCCCCTAAGCAGTACTTC. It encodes CASSNIAGTSGTRRPPKQYF.